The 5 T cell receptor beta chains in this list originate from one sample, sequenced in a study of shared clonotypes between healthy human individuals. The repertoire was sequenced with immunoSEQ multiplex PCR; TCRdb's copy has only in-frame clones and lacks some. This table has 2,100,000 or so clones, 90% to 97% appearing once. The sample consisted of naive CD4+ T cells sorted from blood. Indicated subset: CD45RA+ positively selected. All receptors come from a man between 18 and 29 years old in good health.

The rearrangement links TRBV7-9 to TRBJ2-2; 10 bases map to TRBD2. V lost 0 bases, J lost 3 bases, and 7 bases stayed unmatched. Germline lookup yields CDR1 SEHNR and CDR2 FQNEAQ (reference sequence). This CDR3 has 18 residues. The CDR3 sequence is CASSLALGLAGDTGELFF. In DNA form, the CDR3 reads TGTGCCAGCAGCTTAGCCCTGGGGCTAGCGGGGGACACCGGGGAGCTGTTTTTT.

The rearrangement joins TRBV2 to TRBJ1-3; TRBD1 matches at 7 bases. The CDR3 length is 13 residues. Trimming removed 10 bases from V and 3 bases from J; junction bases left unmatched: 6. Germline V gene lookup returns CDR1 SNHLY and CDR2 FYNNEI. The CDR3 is CATRQGGGNTIYF. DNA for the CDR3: TGTGCCACCCGACAGGGTGGTGGAAACACCATATATTTT.

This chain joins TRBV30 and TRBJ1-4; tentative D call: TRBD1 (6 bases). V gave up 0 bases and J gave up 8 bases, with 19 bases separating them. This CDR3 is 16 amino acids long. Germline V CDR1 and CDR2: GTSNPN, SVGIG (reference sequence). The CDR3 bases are TGTGCCTGGAGTGTATCGTCGGTGGGGACAAAGGAAAAACTGTTTTTT. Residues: CAWSVSSVGTKEKLFF.

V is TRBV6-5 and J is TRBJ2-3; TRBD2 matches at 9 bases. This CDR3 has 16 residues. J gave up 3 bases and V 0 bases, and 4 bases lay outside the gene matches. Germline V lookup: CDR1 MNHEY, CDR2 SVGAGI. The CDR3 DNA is TGTGCCAGCAGTTACTCAGGAGCGGGGGGAACAGATACGCAGTATTTT. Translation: CASSYSGAGGTDTQYF.

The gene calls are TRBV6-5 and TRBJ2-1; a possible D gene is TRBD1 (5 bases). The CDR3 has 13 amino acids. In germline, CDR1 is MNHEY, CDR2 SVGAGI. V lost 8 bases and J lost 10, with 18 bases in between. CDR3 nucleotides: TGTGCCAGCCGTCGAACAGGAGAAGGGGAGCAGTTCTTC. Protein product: CASRRTGEGEQFF.